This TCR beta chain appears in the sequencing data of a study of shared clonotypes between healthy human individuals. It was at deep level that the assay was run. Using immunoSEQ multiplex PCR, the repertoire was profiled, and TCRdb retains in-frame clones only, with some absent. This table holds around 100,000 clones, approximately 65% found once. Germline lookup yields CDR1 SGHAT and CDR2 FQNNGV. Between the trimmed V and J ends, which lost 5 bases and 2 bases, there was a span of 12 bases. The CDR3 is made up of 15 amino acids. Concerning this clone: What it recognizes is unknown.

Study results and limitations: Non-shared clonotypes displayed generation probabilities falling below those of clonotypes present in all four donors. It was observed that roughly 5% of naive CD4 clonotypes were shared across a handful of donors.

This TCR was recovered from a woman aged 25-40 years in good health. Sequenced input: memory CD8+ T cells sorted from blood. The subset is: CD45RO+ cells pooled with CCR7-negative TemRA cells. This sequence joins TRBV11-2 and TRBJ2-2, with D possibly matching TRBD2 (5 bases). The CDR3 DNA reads TGTGCCAGCAGCCCGGGTTCGGGAAACACCGGGGAGCTGTTTTTT. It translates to CASSPGSGNTGELFF.